This is a list of T cell receptor beta chains from one sample in a study of blood T cells in healthy people across ages. TCRdb re-called the 5' RACE reads with MiXCR, one entry per CDR3 protein. The sample includes 850,000 to 1,300,000 distinct CDR3 sequences, 35% to 55% of them seen just once. The sequenced sample was blood. The receptor source for this set is a woman in her fifties or sixties in good health. The CDR3 runs from the conserved cysteine through the conserved F or W. A D gene is named only where the DNA matches it firmly. Not all rows give a size; the values are once, few, many and, for expanded clones, a class.

clone_size | j_call | v_call | d_call | cdr3_nt | cdr3_aa
NA | TRBJ2-3 | TRBV18 | TRBD2 | TGTGCCAGCTCACCACAGGGTGGCGGGAGAGTGGCAGATACGCAGTATTTT | CASSPQGGGRVADTQYF
NA | TRBJ2-1 | TRBV27 | NA | TGTGCCAGCAGTTTAACTCAGGACACCCAAACGTTTAATGAGCAGTTCTTC | CASSLTQDTQTFNEQFF
NA | TRBJ1-2 | TRBV25-1 | NA | TGTGCCAGCTTCAAGGGGGACCATGGCTACACCTTC | CASFKGDHGYTF
NA | TRBJ2-5 | TRBV5-1 | TRBD2 | TGCGCCAGCAGCCGGGGACTAGCGGGAGGGTTCCAAGAGACCCAGTACTTC | CASSRGLAGGFQETQYF
NA | TRBJ2-7 | TRBV27 | NA | TGTGCCAGCAGTTTATCAGATCGGTGGGAGCAGTACTTC | CASSLSDRWEQYF
once | TRBJ2-7 | TRBV6-1 | TRBD2 | TGTGCCAGCAGTGAACTCCGACTAGCGGGAGCCTACTACGAGCAGTACTTC | CASSELRLAGAYYEQYF
NA | TRBJ2-5 | TRBV3-1 | NA | TGTGCCAGCAGCCAAGATCCCGGGTTATCAGAGACCCAGTACTTC | CASSQDPGLSETQYF
few | TRBJ1-5 | TRBV2 | TRBD1 | TGTGCCAGCAGAGGGGACAGGGGGGTGGATCAGCCCCAGCATTTT | CASRGDRGVDQPQHF
NA | TRBJ2-7 | TRBV7-9 | TRBD1 | TGTGCCAGCAGCGCGCCGGGACAGCGTTTCTACGAGCAGTACTTC | CASSAPGQRFYEQYF
NA | TRBJ2-3 | TRBV20-1 | TRBD2 | TGCAGTGCCCGAAGCGGGATCACAGATACGCAGTATTTT | CSARSGITDTQYF
NA | TRBJ2-7 | TRBV4-2 | TRBD1 | TGTGCCAGCAGTCGTACACCCGGGACAGGGATCAACGAGCAGTACTTC | CASSRTPGTGINEQYF
NA | TRBJ2-7 | TRBV27 | TRBD2 | TGTGCCAGCAGTTTCCGACTAGCGGGAGGGGCATTTCCCTACGAGCAGTACTTC | CASSFRLAGGAFPYEQYF
NA | TRBJ2-4 | TRBV7-2 | NA | TGTGCCAGCAGCCGGGGAGGGGGGTTTCAGTACTTC | CASSRGGGFQYF
few | TRBJ2-6 | TRBV24-1 | TRBD2 | TGTGCCACCAGTGATACGATTAGCGGGAGAAACTCTGGGGCCAACGTCCTGACTTTC | CATSDTISGRNSGANVLTF
few | TRBJ2-1 | TRBV20-1 | NA | TGCAGTGCTAGAGATTTAACGTCTTCTTACAATGAGCAGTTCTTC | CSARDLTSSYNEQFF
NA | TRBJ2-3 | TRBV19 | TRBD2 | TGTGCCAGCGTAGGTAGCGGGAGGGATACGCAGTATTTT | CASVGSGRDTQYF
NA | TRBJ2-7 | TRBV10-3 | TRBD1 | TGTGCCATCAGAGGGTCCGGGACAGGTTACGAGCAGTACTTC | CAIRGSGTGYEQYF
NA | TRBJ2-1 | TRBV7-8 | NA | TGTGCCAGCAGCGAAACGGGAGCCGGCAATGAGCAGTTCTTT | CASSETGAGNEQFF
NA | TRBJ2-1 | TRBV3-1 | NA | TGTGCCAGCAGCCAAGATGTCCCAGGGTATATTTACAATGGGCAGTTCTTC | CASSQDVPGYIYNGQFF
many | TRBJ1-2 | TRBV5-1 | NA | TGCGCCAGCAGCTTGGGAGAAGCAGCAGGCGGCTACACCTTC | CASSLGEAAGGYTF
NA | TRBJ2-7 | TRBV3-1 | NA | TGTGCCAGCAGCCTCGACCCCACTGAACCCTACGAGCAGTACTTC | CASSLDPTEPYEQYF
NA | TRBJ2-2 | TRBV14 | NA | TGTGCCAGCAGCCACATCAGCCTAGCCGGGGAGCTGTTTTTT | CASSHISLAGELFF
NA | TRBJ2-5 | TRBV9 | TRBD1 | TGTGCCAGCAGCGCAGGACAGGGTAGGGTGCAGTACTTC | CASSAGQGRVQYF
few | TRBJ1-1 | TRBV27 | NA | TGTGCCAGCGGGGGAGCTTTCTTT | CASGGAFF
NA | TRBJ1-2 | TRBV7-2 | NA | TGTGCCAGCAGCTTAGGCATATCCGGAAGCTATGGCTACACCTTC | CASSLGISGSYGYTF
NA | TRBJ2-1 | TRBV12-5 | TRBD2 | TGTGCTAGTGGTTTGGCTGGAATAGCGGGACGGGATCAGAATGAGCAGTTCTTC | CASGLAGIAGRDQNEQFF
few | TRBJ2-7 | TRBV20-1 | NA | TGCAGTGCTGCGGGACTTCAGTTCTACGAGCAGTACTTC | CSAAGLQFYEQYF
NA | TRBJ2-5 | TRBV7-6 | TRBD2 | TGTGCCAGCAGCTTAGGGACTAGCGGGAGTGTTGAGACCCAGTACTTC | CASSLGTSGSVETQYF
NA | TRBJ1-5 | TRBV12-3/TRBV12-4 | NA | TGTGCCAGTGGAGGGAACAATCAGCCCCAGCATTTT | CASGGNNQPQHF
NA | TRBJ2-3 | TRBV9 | NA | TGTGCCAGCAGCGCGCTAGTGGTAACTGACTCAGATACGCAGTATTTT | CASSALVVTDSDTQYF
NA | TRBJ2-7 | TRBV29-1 | NA | TGCAGCGTTGAAGATCTGTTCGGGGCCTACAATGAGCAGTACTTC | CSVEDLFGAYNEQYF
NA | TRBJ2-6 | TRBV6-1 | NA | TGTGCCAGCAGTGAAATGAAGGGTTCAGGGGCCAACGTCCTGACTTTC | CASSEMKGSGANVLTF
NA | TRBJ2-1 | TRBV4-1 | TRBD1 | TGCGCCAGCAGCCACCGGGACAGGGGGATCTATGAGCAGTTCTTC | CASSHRDRGIYEQFF